Below, 8 T cell receptor beta chains from the same sample are listed, as sequenced in a study of blood T cell repertoires in COVID-19. Here immunoSEQ multiplex PCR was the method, and the copy in TCRdb shows in-frame clones only, minus some. In the table there are a few hundred thousand clones, around 85% of which are singletons. Sequencing input: PBMCs or T cells enriched from blood (not recorded which). The receptors originated from a woman in her thirties or forties with acute COVID-19.

The chain couples TRBV7-2 to TRBJ1-5; D unresolved. The CDR3 covers 12 residues. CDR1 and CDR2 (germline): SGHTA, FQGNSA. V lost 1 base and J 9 bases, leaving 7 bases between the germline ends. As DNA, the CDR3 is TGTGCCAGCAGCTTAGGGCCGGGGCCCCAGCATTTT. Translation: CASSLGPGPQHF.

This chain connects TRBV7-2 to TRBJ1-2; no firm D call. Germline V gene data show CDR1 as SGHTA and CDR2 as FQGNSA. This CDR3 region has 14 residues. Trimming pared 4 bases from V and 10 bases from J, leaving 19 bases between. CDR3 residues: CASSSPRGSSSYTF. The CDR3 DNA reads as TGTGCCAGCAGCTCACCACGAGGAAGCTCTTCCTACACCTTC.

The genes are TRBV18 and TRBJ1-2; TRBD1 matches 8 bases. The V gene end was trimmed by 3 bases and the J gene end by 2 bases; junction bases not matched to a gene: 8. This CDR3 region has 16 residues. The V gene's germline CDR1 is KGHSH and CDR2 LQKENI. The DNA of the CDR3 is TGTGCCAGCTCACCCCCCAGGGGGCAAATGAACTATGGCTACACCTTC. Translation gives CASSPPRGQMNYGYTF.

The V and J genes are TRBV19 and TRBJ2-3; 10 nucleotides agree with TRBD1. With V trimmed by 5 bases and J by 8 bases, 16 bases remained unmatched. The CDR3 loop spans 17 amino acids. Germline CDR1 is LNHDA and CDR2 is SQIVND (reference sequence). Here the CDR3 reads CASSAKTGGVSLGTQYF. The DNA of the CDR3 is TGTGCCAGTAGTGCAAAGACAGGGGGCGTTTCGTTGGGTACGCAGTATTTT.

V and J are TRBV4-1 and TRBJ2-5; TRBD2 might be the D (6 bases). The CDR3 contains 13 residues. The V and J ends lost 3 bases and 5 bases respectively, with 10 bases between them. Germline assignment: CDR1 MGHRA and CDR2 YSYEKL. The CDR3 loop is CASSHRDSETQYF. The CDR3 DNA is TGCGCCAGCAGCCACCGGGACTCGGAGACCCAGTACTTC.

This chain uses TRBV7-9 with TRBJ2-3; a possible D gene is TRBD2 (6 bases). Trimming took 4 bases from V and 6 from J, leaving 17 bases between them. The CDR3 is made up of 15 amino acids. The germline gives CDR1 SEHNR, CDR2 FQNEAQ (reference sequence). For the CDR3, the DNA is TGTGCCAGCAGCTCGCGGGGCCTTTCTGAGGATACGCAGTATTTT. Translated, it gives CASSSRGLSEDTQYF.

The count of this clone is one. The chain combines TRBV4-1 with TRBJ2-1; 9 bases fit TRBD2. Germline CDR1 and CDR2: MGHRA and YSYEKL. The CDR3 length is 14 residues. The V segment lost 4 bases and the J segment 8 bases; nucleotides outside the gene matches: 6. Here the CDR3 reads CASSPRGGQYEQFF. CDR3 DNA sequence: TGCGCCAGCAGCCCGCGGGGGGGACAATATGAGCAGTTCTTC.

The chain links TRBV11-2 to TRBJ2-6; maybe TRBD2 (5 bases). Germline V gene data show CDR1 as SGHAT and CDR2 as FQNNGV. CDR3 size: 13 residues. The V and J ends lost 2 bases and 12 bases respectively, with 11 bases between them. The CDR3 DNA is TGTGCCAGCAGCTTAAGAGCGGCGCGCGTCCTGACTTTC. It translates to CASSLRAARVLTF.